These T cell receptor beta chains were read from a single sample in a study of CD8+ T cells in alopecia areata. Data came from immunoSEQ multiplex PCR; TCRdb stores just in-frame clones and leaves some out. The data hold some 160,000 clones, with 62% observed a single time. Material: CD8+ T cells sorted from blood. These receptors originate from a human donor in good health. The CDR3 runs from the conserved cysteine through the conserved F or W. A D gene is named only where the DNA matches it firmly.

d_call,v_call,cdr3_aa
-,TRBV30,CAWSALGFNEKLFF
-,TRBV19,CASSRAAPNYGYTF
-,TRBV28,CASSLGGYEQYF
TRBD2,TRBV29-1,CSGLAGVTGELFF
-,TRBV15,CATSRQASYNEQFF
-,TRBV9,CASSIEDTGELFF
TRBD2,TRBV2,CASSWTSGRDTQYF
TRBD1,TRBV29-1,CSVRVTGGYNEQFF
-,TRBV30,CAWSPTAGELFF
TRBD2,TRBV4-1,CASSQLAGIYNEQFF
TRBD2,TRBV30,CAWERDSYNEQFF
TRBD2,TRBV13,CASSPPASGTRGTQYF
-,TRBV21-1,CASLRGGTEAFF
-,TRBV5-1,CASSPWGESQYF
-,TRBV4-1,CASSQDLWTDNYGYTF
-,TRBV27,CASRSGRLEQFF
-,TRBV6-6,CASSYTTPLNEQFF
-,TRBV9,CASSVGYAPTYEQYF
-,TRBV7-8,CASSLEGTAGDQPQHF
-,TRBV6-5,CASSQGPSSYEQYF
-,TRBV27,CASSIGTKGNEQFF
-,TRBV29-1,CSVEGGRNGELFF
TRBD1,TRBV7-9,CASSFGQGFTEAFF
-,TRBV4-1,CASSLQGVEAFF
TRBD1,TRBV14,CASSGRDRMNTEAFF
TRBD2,TRBV27,CASSLSGSGSYEQYF
-,TRBV5-4,CASSGGQPEQYF
TRBD2,TRBV5-1,CASSMGTSSYNEQFF
-,TRBV30,CAWSATYEQYF
-,TRBV9,CASSVDGTYEQYF
-,TRBV5-1,CASSRTEYGYTF
-,TRBV4-1,CASSQGSSLEQYF
TRBD1,TRBV2,CASRTGVEQYF
-,TRBV5-1,CASSLWLDRTGELFF
-,TRBV7-2,CASSLEGGGSTDTQYF
TRBD1,TRBV27,CASTRLGGSETEAFF
-,TRBV28,CASSFTDKGETQYF
TRBD1,TRBV11-2,CASSLGQGYYEQYF
-,TRBV9,CASSRGPGNQPQHF
-,TRBV28,CASRRTRASVQETQYF
TRBD2,TRBV30,CAWSNSVGRARNEQFF
TRBD2,TRBV11-2,CATTASGNHNEQFF
-,TRBV5-4,CASSSRGLTGELFF
TRBD2,TRBV29-1,CSVDTPRGSRLYNEQFF
-,TRBV27,CASSLSRHSGANVLTF
-,TRBV29-1,CSVVGATDTQYF
TRBD2,TRBV4-1,CASSQTLAGSEQYF
TRBD2,TRBV5-1,CASSLALAGGVTDTQYF
-,TRBV5-1,CASSLAPWAYEQYF
-,TRBV27,CASSLLGLNTDTQYF
TRBD2,TRBV27,CASSPGATGREQFF
TRBD2,TRBV9,CASSAAAGLANTGELFF